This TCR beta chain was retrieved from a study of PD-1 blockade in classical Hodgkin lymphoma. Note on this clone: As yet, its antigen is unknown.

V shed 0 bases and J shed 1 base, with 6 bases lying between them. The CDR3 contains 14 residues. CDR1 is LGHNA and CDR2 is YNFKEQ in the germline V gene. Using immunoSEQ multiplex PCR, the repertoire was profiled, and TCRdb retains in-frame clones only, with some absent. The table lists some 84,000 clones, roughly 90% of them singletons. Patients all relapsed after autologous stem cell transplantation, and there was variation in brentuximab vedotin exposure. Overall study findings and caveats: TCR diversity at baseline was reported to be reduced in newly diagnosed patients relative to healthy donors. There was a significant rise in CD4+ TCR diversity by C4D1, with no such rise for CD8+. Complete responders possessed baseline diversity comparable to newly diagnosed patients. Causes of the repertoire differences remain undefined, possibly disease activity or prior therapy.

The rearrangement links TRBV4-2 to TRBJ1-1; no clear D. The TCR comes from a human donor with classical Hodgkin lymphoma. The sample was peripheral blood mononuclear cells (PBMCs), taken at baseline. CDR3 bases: TGTGCCAGCAGCCAAGATCTGGCGAACACTGAAGCTTTCTTT. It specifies CASSQDLANTEAFF.